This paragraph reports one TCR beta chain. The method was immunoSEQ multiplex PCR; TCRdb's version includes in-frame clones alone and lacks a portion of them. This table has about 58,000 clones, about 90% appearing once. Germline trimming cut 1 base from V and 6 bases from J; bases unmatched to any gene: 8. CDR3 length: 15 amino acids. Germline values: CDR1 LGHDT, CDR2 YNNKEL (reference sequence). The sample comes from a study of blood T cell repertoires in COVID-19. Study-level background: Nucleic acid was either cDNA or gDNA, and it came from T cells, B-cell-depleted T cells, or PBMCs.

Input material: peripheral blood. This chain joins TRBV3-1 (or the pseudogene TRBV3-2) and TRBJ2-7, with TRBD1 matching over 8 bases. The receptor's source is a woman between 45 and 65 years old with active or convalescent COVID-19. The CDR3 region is CASSQVGQGAGEQYF. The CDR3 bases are TGTGCCAGCAGCCAAGTTGGTCAGGGGGCGGGCGAGCAGTACTTC.